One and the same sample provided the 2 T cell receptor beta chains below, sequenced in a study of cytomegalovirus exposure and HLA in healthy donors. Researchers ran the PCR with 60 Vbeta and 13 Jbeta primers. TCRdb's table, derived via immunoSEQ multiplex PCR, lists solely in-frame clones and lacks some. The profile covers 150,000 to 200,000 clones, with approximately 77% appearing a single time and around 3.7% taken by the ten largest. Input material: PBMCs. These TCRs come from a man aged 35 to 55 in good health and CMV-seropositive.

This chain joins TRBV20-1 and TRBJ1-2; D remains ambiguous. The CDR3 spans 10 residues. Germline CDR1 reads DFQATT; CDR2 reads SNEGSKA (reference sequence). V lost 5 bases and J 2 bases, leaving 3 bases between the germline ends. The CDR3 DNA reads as TGCAGTGCTGCGAACTATGGCTACACCTTC. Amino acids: CSAANYGYTF.

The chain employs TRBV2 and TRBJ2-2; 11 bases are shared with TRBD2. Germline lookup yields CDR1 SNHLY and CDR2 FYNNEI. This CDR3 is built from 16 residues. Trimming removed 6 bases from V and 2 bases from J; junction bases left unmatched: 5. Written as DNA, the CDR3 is TGTGCCAGCAGGTCGACTAGCGGGACCAACACCGGGGAGCTGTTTTTT. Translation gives CASRSTSGTNTGELFF.